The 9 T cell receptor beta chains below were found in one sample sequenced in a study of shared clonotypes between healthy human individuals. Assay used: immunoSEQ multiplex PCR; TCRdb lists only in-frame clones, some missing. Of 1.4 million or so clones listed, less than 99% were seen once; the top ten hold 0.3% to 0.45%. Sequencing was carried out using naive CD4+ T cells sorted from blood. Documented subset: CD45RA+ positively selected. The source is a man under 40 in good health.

CDR3 coding DNA: TGTGCCAGCAGTTCCCTGGGGTACGGGGGCTACGAGCAGTACTTC. This codes for CASSSLGYGGYEQYF. The J gene is TRBJ2-7, the V gene TRBV27, with a tentative D call TRBD2 (6 bases). V was pared by 4 bases and J by 3 bases, with 16 bases between. From germline, CDR1 is MNHEY and CDR2 SMNVEV (reference sequence). CDR3 size: 15 residues.

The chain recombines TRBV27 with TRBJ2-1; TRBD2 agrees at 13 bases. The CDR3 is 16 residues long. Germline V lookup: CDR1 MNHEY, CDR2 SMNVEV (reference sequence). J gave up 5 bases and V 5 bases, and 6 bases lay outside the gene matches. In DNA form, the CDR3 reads TGTGCCAGCAGTATCCTACTAGCGGGAGGGAACAATGAGCAGTTCTTC. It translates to CASSILLAGGNNEQFF.

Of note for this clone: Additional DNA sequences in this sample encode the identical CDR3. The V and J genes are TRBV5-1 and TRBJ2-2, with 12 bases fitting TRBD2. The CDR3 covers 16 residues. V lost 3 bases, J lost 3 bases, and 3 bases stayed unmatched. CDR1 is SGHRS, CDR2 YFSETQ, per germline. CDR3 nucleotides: TGCGCCAGCAGCTCACTAGCGGGAGGCGACACCGGGGAGCTGTTTTTT. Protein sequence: CASSSLAGGDTGELFF.

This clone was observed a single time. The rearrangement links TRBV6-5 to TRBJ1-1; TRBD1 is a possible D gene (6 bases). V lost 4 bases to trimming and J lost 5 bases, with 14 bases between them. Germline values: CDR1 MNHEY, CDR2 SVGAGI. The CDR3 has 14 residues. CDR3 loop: CASSWNRDGTEAFF. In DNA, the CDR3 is TGTGCCAGCAGTTGGAACAGGGATGGGACTGAAGCTTTCTTT.

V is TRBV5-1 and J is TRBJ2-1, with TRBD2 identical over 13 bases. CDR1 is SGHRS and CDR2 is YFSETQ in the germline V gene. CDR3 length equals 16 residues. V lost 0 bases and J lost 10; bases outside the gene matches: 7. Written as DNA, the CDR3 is TGCGCCAGCAGCTTGGGGGGGACTAGCGGGACCGAGGAGCAGTTCTTC. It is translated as CASSLGGTSGTEEQFF.

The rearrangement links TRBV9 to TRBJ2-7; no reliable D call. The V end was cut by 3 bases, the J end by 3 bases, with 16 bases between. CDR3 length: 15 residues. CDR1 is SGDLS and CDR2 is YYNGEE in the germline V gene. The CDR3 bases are TGTGCCAGCAGCGCCGATGCCCAGGCGAGCTACGAGCAGTACTTC. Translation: CASSADAQASYEQYF.

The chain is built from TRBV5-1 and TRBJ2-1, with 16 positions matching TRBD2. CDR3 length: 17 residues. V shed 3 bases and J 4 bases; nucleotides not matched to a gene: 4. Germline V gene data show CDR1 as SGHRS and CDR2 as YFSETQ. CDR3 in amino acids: CASSSGTSGRAYNEQFF. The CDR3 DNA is TGCGCCAGCAGCTCCGGGACTAGCGGGAGGGCTTACAATGAGCAGTTCTTC. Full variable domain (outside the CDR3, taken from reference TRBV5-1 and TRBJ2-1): KAGVTQTPRYLIKTRGQQVTLSCSPISGHRSVSWYQQTPGQGLQFLFEYFSETQRNKGNFPGRFSGRQFSNSRSEMNVSTLELGDSALYLCASSSGTSGRAYNEQFFGPGTRLTVL.

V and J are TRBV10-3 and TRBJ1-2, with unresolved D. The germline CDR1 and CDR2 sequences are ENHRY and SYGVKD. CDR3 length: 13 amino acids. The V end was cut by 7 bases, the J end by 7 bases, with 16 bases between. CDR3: CAIMGGGLIGYTF. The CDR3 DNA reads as TGTGCCATCATGGGCGGTGGGCTGATTGGCTACACCTTC.

CDR3 coding DNA: TGCAGCGTTGAAGTTCCCAGACAAGAGACCCAGTACTTC. The encoded protein is CSVEVPRQETQYF. The genes are TRBV29-1 and TRBJ2-5; D is ambiguous. V was cut by 1 base and J by 2 bases, with 8 bases left in between. The CDR3 has 13 amino acids. Germline V gives CDR1 SQVTM, CDR2 ANQGSEA.